These 8 T cell receptor beta chains came from one sample sequenced in a study of blood T cells in healthy people across ages. The authors ran a second PCR of 7 to 11 cycles using a sample-barcoded 5' primer and a J-beta primer mix. One entry per CDR3 protein results from TCRdb running MiXCR on the 5' RACE reads. Of around 800,000 distinct CDR3 sequences listed, under 80% are singletons. Sequenced: blood. These receptors were collected from a young man in good health.

This clonotype was found a few times. This chain links TRBV29-1 with TRBJ2-3, with 7 bases matching TRBD1. Germline V gives CDR1 SQVTM, CDR2 ANQGSEA. The CDR3 consists of 15 residues. V lost 1 base to trimming and J lost 2 bases; unmatched junction nucleotides: 6. DNA of the CDR3: TGCAGCGTTGAAGGAGGGGACAGTGCCACAGATACGCAGTATTTT. It yields the protein CSVEGGDSATDTQYF.

The chain uses TRBV7-2 and TRBJ2-5; 13 bases are shared with TRBD2. The CDR3 loop spans 15 amino acids. With 5 bases clipped from V and 4 bases from J, the junction kept 4 bases outside the gene matches. The germline CDR1 and CDR2 sequences are SGHTA and FQGNSA. CDR3 bases: TGTGCCAGCAGCAGACTAGCGGGGGGCGGAGAGACCCAGTACTTC. Protein: CASSRLAGGGETQYF.

The chain links TRBV9 to TRBJ2-6, with 7 bases lining up with TRBD2. V lost 3 bases and J lost 3; bases outside the gene matches: 12. Germline-derived CDR1 and CDR2 are SGDLS and YYNGEE. The CDR3 contains 18 residues. CDR3 bases: TGTGCCAGCAGCGGCGGACTTGCGGGGGATAGTGGGGCCAACGTCCTGACTTTC. Its protein product is CASSGGLAGDSGANVLTF.

The chain recombines TRBV7-9 with TRBJ2-1; TRBD1 matches at 12 bases. This CDR3 has 16 residues. Germline-derived CDR1 and CDR2 are SEHNR and FQNEAQ (reference sequence). The junction had 13 bases not matched to a gene; V was cut back by 7 bases and J by 9 bases. Here the CDR3 DNA reads TGTGCCAGCACCCCGCCCCGGGACAGGGGGCGCCTTGAGCAGTTCTTC. It encodes CASTPPRDRGRLEQFF. Using reference TRBV7-9 and TRBJ2-1 for the parts outside the CDR3, the full variable domain is DTGVSQNPRHKITKRGQNVTFRCDPISEHNRLYWYRQTLGQGPEFLTYFQNEAQLEKSRLLSDRFSAERPKGSFSTLEIQRTEQGDSAMYLCASTPPRDRGRLEQFFGPGTRLTVL.

V is TRBV7-6 and J is TRBJ2-5; the D call may be TRBD1 or TRBD2 (5 bases each). The CDR3 extends over 12 amino acids. The germline V and J ends were trimmed by 4 bases and 6 bases, with 9 bases remaining between them. Germline V CDR1 and CDR2: SGHVS, FNYEAQ. CDR3 nucleotides: TGTGCCAGCAGCTCCGAGGGGCAGACCCAGTACTTC. Protein: CASSSEGQTQYF. The full variable domain, its missing parts supplied by reference TRBV7-6 and TRBJ2-5, is GAGVSQSPRYKVTKRGQDVALRCDPISGHVSLYWYRQALGQGPEFLTYFNYEAQQDKSGLPNDRFSAERPEGSISTLTIQRTEQRDSAMYRCASSSEGQTQYFGPGTRLLVL.

This chain links TRBV4-3 with TRBJ2-1, with TRBD1 matching over 8 bases. The V gene's germline CDR1 is LGHNA and CDR2 YSLEER. V shed 0 bases, J shed 3 bases, and the junction held 7 bases outside the gene matches. CDR3 size: 17 residues. For the CDR3, the DNA is TGCGCCAGCAGCCAAGAGTTGGCAGGGGGCATCTACAATGAGCAGTTCTTC. Amino acid sequence: CASSQELAGGIYNEQFF.

The chain carries TRBV7-8 and TRBJ1-6; D uncertain. The CDR3 is 17 residues long. Per germline, CDR1 SGHVS and CDR2 FQNEAQ. Between the trimmed V and J ends, which lost 5 bases and 0 bases, there was a span of 14 bases. The CDR3: CASSPRAVLSYNSPLHF. CDR3 in DNA: TGTGCCAGCAGCCCTAGAGCGGTTCTCTCCTATAATTCACCCCTCCACTTT.

This chain connects TRBV6-2 or TRBV6-3 to TRBJ2-5, with TRBD2 as a possible D gene (6 bases). The end of the DNA fits TRBJ2-7 better, so the J call may be wrong. The CDR3 runs 13 residues. The V gene's germline CDR1 is MNHEY and CDR2 SVGEGT. In DNA form, the CDR3 reads TGTGCCAGCACCTGGAAGGGAGGCTACGAGCAGTACTTC. Translated: CASTWKGGYEQYF.